This T cell receptor beta chain was recorded in a study of cytomegalovirus exposure and HLA in healthy donors. Study context: Early release data held roughly 90 million unique TCRs from HLA-typed donors.

Use of 60 Vbeta and 13 Jbeta primers characterized the PCR. Sequencing was performed with immunoSEQ multiplex PCR; in TCRdb, only in-frame clones are kept and a portion is missing. The sample has about 190,000 clones, over 60% seen once. On this clone itself: Its antigen is as yet unknown.

Study findings and constraints: Several top significant clusters appeared, in a later analysis, to be linked to common viral pathogens. It was reportedly the case that the classifier diagnosed cytomegalovirus status with high specificity and sensitivity.

Material for sequencing was PBMCs. This receptor was identified in a woman under 40 in good health and CMV-seropositive.

The CDR3 sequence is CASSDMTGYSGNTIYF. The CDR3, as DNA: TGTGCCAGCAGTGACATGACAGGCTACTCTGGAAACACCATATATTTT. This sequence joins TRBV6-4 and TRBJ1-3; the D gene is possibly TRBD1 (6 bases). The CDR3 has 16 residues. Trimming shortened V by 2 bases and J by 0 bases, and 11 bases separated the two germline ends. Germline V gene lookup returns CDR1 MRHNA and CDR2 SNTAGT.